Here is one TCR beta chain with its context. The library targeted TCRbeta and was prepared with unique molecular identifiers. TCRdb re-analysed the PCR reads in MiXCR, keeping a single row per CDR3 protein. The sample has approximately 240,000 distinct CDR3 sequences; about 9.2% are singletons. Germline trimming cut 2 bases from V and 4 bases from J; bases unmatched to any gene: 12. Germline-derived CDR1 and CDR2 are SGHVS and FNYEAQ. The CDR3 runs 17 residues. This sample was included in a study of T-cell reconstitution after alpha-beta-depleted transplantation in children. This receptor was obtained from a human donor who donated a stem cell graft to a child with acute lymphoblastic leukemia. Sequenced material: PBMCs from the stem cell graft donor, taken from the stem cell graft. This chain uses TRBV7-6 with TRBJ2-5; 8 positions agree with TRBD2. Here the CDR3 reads CASSLNPSAGEGETQYF. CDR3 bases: TGTGCCAGCAGCTTAAACCCCTCAGCGGGGGAGGGAGAGACCCAGTACTTC.